These 10 T cell receptor beta chains came from one sample sequenced in a study of blood T cells in healthy people across ages. A second PCR, run for roughly 7 to 11 cycles, used a sample-barcoded 5' primer plus a J-beta primer mix. Each CDR3 protein is one row after TCRdb ran MiXCR on the 5' RACE reads. Of more than 550,000 distinct CDR3 sequences listed, 20% to 25% are singletons. Sequenced input: blood. These receptors all stem from a man between 65 and 80 years old in good health.

In its sample, this clonotype was seen a few times. At one end the junction does not follow the germline gene, possibly because of a read error. This chain links TRBV7-9 with TRBJ2-3, with D uncertain. The CDR3 runs 12 residues. Germline V CDR1 and CDR2: SEHNR, FQNEAQ (reference sequence). The CDR3 nucleotides read TGTGCCAGCAGCTTAACACAGTCCAACCAGTACTTT. Its protein product is CASSLTQSNQYF.

This chain links TRBV12-3 or TRBV12-4 with TRBJ2-7; a weak D match, TRBD2 (5 bases). This CDR3 contains 12 residues. V lost 6 bases and J lost 5, with 11 bases in between. The CDR3 reads CASSLRRDEQYF. CDR3 nucleotides: TGTGCCAGCAGCTTAAGGCGGGACGAGCAGTACTTC.

V gene TRBV20-1 combines with J gene TRBJ2-5; the D gene is possibly TRBD2 (7 bases). There are 16 residues in the CDR3. The germline V gene has CDR1 DFQATT and CDR2 SNEGSKA (reference sequence). V was clipped by 3 bases and J by 0 bases, with 17 bases between them. The CDR3 is CSASFAGALYQETQYF. Here the CDR3 DNA reads TGCAGTGCTAGTTTCGCGGGGGCCCTTTACCAAGAGACCCAGTACTTC.

The chain links TRBV12-3 or TRBV12-4 to TRBJ2-5, with D possibly matching TRBD2 (5 bases). The J call may be wrong; the DNA end is better matched by TRBJ2-1. The CDR3 length is 14 residues. CDR3 amino acids: CASSRERPGDEQFF. The CDR3 region has the DNA TGTGCCAGCAGTCGGGAACGCCCTGGTGATGAGCAGTTCTTC.

This clonotype appeared a few times. The chain recombines TRBV5-1 with TRBJ2-2, with a possible D match to TRBD1 (6 bases). Trimming stripped 3 bases from V and 5 bases from J, with 20 bases between. Germline V gives CDR1 SGHRS, CDR2 YFSETQ. The CDR3 totals 17 residues. CDR3 amino acids: CASSWRLGAVWTGELFF. DNA for the CDR3: TGCGCCAGCAGCTGGCGCTTGGGGGCTGTATGGACCGGGGAGCTGTTTTTT.

This chain joins TRBV24-1 and TRBJ2-1; D not certain. Germline V gene sequence: CDR1 KGHDR, CDR2 SFDVKD. V was shortened by 3 bases and J by 9 bases, with 5 bases between the two germline ends. This CDR3 region has 11 residues. The CDR3 DNA reads TGTGCCACCAGTGATAATAGTGAGCAGTTCTTC. This translates into CATSDNSEQFF.

The V and J genes are TRBV18 and TRBJ1-2; 7 bases align to TRBD1. The germline CDR1 and CDR2 sequences are KGHSH and LQKENI. This CDR3 comprises 15 residues. V gave up 4 bases and J gave up 4 bases; unmatched junction bases: 9. The DNA of the CDR3 is TGTGCCAGCTCACTCGGACAGGCAGCCATCTATGGCTACACCTTC. Its protein product is CASSLGQAAIYGYTF.

This clonotype was detected only a few times. This rearrangement joins TRBV7-9 to TRBJ2-1; D is unresolved. The germline V gene encodes CDR1 SEHNR and CDR2 FQNEAQ (reference sequence). Between the trimmed V and J ends, which lost 11 bases and 3 bases, there was a span of 17 bases. The length of the CDR3 is 14 residues. The DNA for the CDR3 is TGTGCCGGTCAAATAGGGATCATCTACAATGAGCAGTTCTTC. Amino acid sequence: CAGQIGIIYNEQFF.

The rearrangement links TRBV23-1 to TRBJ1-2; possible D gene TRBD1, 6 bases. TRBV23-1 is treated as an ORF (open reading frame) with a function not yet certain. The length of the CDR3 is 13 residues. The V end lost 6 bases, the J end lost 6 bases, and 14 bases lay between the germline ends. This CDR3 reads CASSRDKRNGYTF. In nucleotides, the CDR3 is TGCGCCAGCAGCCGGGACAAAAGAAATGGCTACACCTTC.

The chain carries TRBV3-1 and TRBJ2-7; the match to TRBD2 covers 11 bases. V lost 6 bases, J lost 5 bases, and 3 bases stayed unmatched. The CDR3 loop spans 13 amino acids. Germline assignment: CDR1 LGHDT and CDR2 YNNKEL (reference sequence). The CDR3 is CASRTSGGHEQYF. The CDR3, as DNA: TGTGCCAGCAGAACTAGCGGGGGCCACGAGCAGTACTTC.